These 21 T cell receptor beta chains originate from one sample sequenced in a study of long-term antiretroviral therapy in people with HIV. The run of the v3.0 immunoSEQ assay was at survey level. TCRdb keeps only in-frame clones here, not all; method: immunoSEQ multiplex PCR. The sample consists of roughly 23,000 clones, 65% to 90% of them appearing once. The sample in question was unsorted PBMCs, obtained 0.1 years before starting antiretroviral therapy. The receptor set was obtained from a young man with HIV.

V gene TRBV5-5 combines with J gene TRBJ1-2; tentative D call: TRBD1 (6 bases). The CDR3 length is 16 residues. In germline, CDR1 is SGHKS, CDR2 YYEKEE (reference sequence). The ends were cut back, 4 bases at V and 4 bases at J, with 20 bases in the middle. The DNA of the CDR3 is TGTGCCAGCAGCACCGCTGGGGGCCAAGGGGTCTATGGCTACACCTTC. Its translation: CASSTAGGQGVYGYTF.

The gene calls are TRBV5-1 and TRBJ2-5, with 7 bases identical to TRBD2. This CDR3 contains 15 residues. Trimming removed 0 bases from V and 5 bases from J; junction bases left unmatched: 7. From germline, CDR1 is SGHRS and CDR2 YFSETQ. CDR3 residues: CASSLGWAGDETQYF. Here the CDR3 DNA reads TGCGCCAGCAGCTTGGGATGGGCGGGGGATGAGACCCAGTACTTC.

V and J are TRBV27 and TRBJ2-1; possibly TRBD1 or TRBD2 for D (6 bases each). Germline V gene data show CDR1 as MNHEY and CDR2 as SMNVEV (reference sequence). The CDR3 has 16 residues. Trimming took 6 bases from V and 6 from J, leaving 21 bases between them. CDR3 sequence reads: CASSLGGPGQGNEQFF. CDR3 sequence (DNA): TGTGCCAGCAGCCTCGGGGGCCCAGGGCAAGGCAATGAGCAGTTCTTC.

The chain couples TRBV7-3 to TRBJ2-1; D remains ambiguous. V gave up 0 bases and J gave up 0 bases, with 6 bases separating them. The CDR3 is 15 residues long. The germline gives CDR1 SGHTA, CDR2 FQGTGA. The CDR3 DNA reads as TGTGCCAGCAGCTTAACCCTCAGCTCCTACAATGAGCAGTTCTTC. It is translated as CASSLTLSSYNEQFF.

The chain links TRBV5-8 to TRBJ1-1; TRBD1 might be the D (6 bases). The germline gives CDR1 SGHTS, CDR2 YDEGEE. The CDR3 has 17 amino acids. Trimming took off 7 bases at V and 0 bases at J, with 22 bases between the two ends. In DNA form, the CDR3 reads TGTGCCAGCTTAAGGGGGGTAACAGGGCGCATGAACACTGAAGCTTTCTTT. Translated: CASLRGVTGRMNTEAFF.

The genes are TRBV5-1 and TRBJ1-1; 8 positions match TRBD1. This CDR3 region has 14 residues. The germline CDR1 and CDR2 sequences are SGHRS and YFSETQ. J was trimmed by 7 bases and V by 4 bases; bases with no gene match: 9. This chain's CDR3 is CASSAQGGVGEAFF. The CDR3 DNA follows: TGCGCCAGCAGCGCACAGGGGGGCGTGGGTGAAGCTTTCTTT.

This chain connects TRBV10-3 to TRBJ2-2; TRBD1 is a possible D gene (5 bases). CDR3 length equals 13 residues. V was shortened by 9 bases and J by 0 bases, with 8 bases between the two germline ends. Per the germline V gene, CDR1 is ENHRY and CDR2 is SYGVKD. The CDR3 bases are TGTGCCATTGGCAGGGCGAACACCGGGGAGCTGTTTTTT. Protein product: CAIGRANTGELFF.

The chain employs TRBV7-3 and TRBJ2-2, with TRBD1 matching 7 bases. With 5 bases clipped from V and 5 bases from J, the junction kept 5 bases outside the gene matches. CDR1 and CDR2 from the germline V gene are SGHTA and FQGTGA. The CDR3 runs to 14 residues. Here the CDR3 reads CASSLAGGTGELFF. In DNA form, the CDR3 reads TGTGCCAGCAGCCTGGCAGGGGGAACCGGGGAGCTGTTTTTT.

This chain connects TRBV29-1 to TRBJ2-1, with 11 positions matching TRBD2. Unmatched junction bases numbered 6, after V lost 6 bases and J lost 5 bases. CDR3 length: 14 amino acids. Germline V gives CDR1 SQVTM, CDR2 ANQGSEA. The CDR3 reads CSVLSGGVHNEQFF. CDR3 DNA: TGCAGCGTGCTTAGCGGGGGGGTTCACAATGAGCAGTTCTTC.

The V gene is TRBV2, the J gene TRBJ1-2, with 11 positions matching TRBD1. From germline, CDR1 is SNHLY and CDR2 FYNNEI. V gave up 7 bases and J gave up 4 bases; unmatched junction bases: 8. CDR3 length equals 15 residues. CDR3 sequence: CASKRTGGATYGYTF. Here the CDR3 DNA reads TGTGCCAGCAAGAGGACAGGGGGCGCAACCTATGGCTACACCTTC.

The chain uses TRBV27 and TRBJ2-7, with a weak D call TRBD2 (5 bases). Trimming left V 4 bases short and J 2 bases short, with 21 bases between. The CDR3 runs 17 residues. The germline V gene has CDR1 MNHEY and CDR2 SMNVEV (reference sequence). The CDR3 spells CASSSSWLGEYTYEQYF. DNA for the CDR3: TGTGCCAGCAGTTCGTCTTGGCTCGGGGAATATACCTACGAGCAGTACTTC.

V is TRBV27 and J is TRBJ2-7; D may correspond to TRBD1 or TRBD2 (5 bases each). The CDR3 covers 14 residues. Germline V gene data show CDR1 as MNHEY and CDR2 as SMNVEV (reference sequence). Trimming took off 5 bases at V and 3 bases at J, with 14 bases between the two ends. CDR3 DNA: TGTGCCAGCAGTCCCCCCGGGACGTACTACGAGCAGTACTTC. It encodes CASSPPGTYYEQYF.

This clone was seen only once. V gene TRBV9 combines with J gene TRBJ2-7; D not resolved. Germline loops: CDR1 SGDLS, CDR2 YYNGEE. Trimming stripped 1 base from V and 5 bases from J, with 7 bases between. The CDR3 contains 12 residues. CDR3 sequence: CASSVYDNEQYF. The CDR3 DNA is TGTGCCAGCAGCGTATACGATAACGAGCAGTACTTC. The full variable domain, with the rest looked up from reference TRBV9 and TRBJ2-7, is DSGVTQTPKHLITATGQRVTLRCSPRSGDLSVYWYQQSLDQGLQFLIQYYNGEERAKGNILERFSAQQFPDLHSELNLSSLELGDSALYFCASSVYDNEQYFGPGTRLTVT.

The count of this clone is one. This chain joins TRBV19 and TRBJ2-2; either TRBD1 or TRBD2 may supply D (5 bases each). The germline V and J ends were trimmed by 3 bases and 4 bases, with 9 bases remaining between them. Germline assignment: CDR1 LNHDA and CDR2 SQIVND (reference sequence). The CDR3 is made up of 14 amino acids. This CDR3 reads CASSMRGVTGELFF. CDR3 sequence (DNA): TGTGCCAGTAGTATGAGGGGAGTCACCGGGGAGCTGTTTTTT.

V and J are TRBV27 and TRBJ2-2, with TRBD2 as a possible D gene (5 bases). Looked up from germline, CDR1 is MNHEY and CDR2 is SMNVEV (reference sequence). V shed 7 bases and J shed 0 bases, with 9 bases lying between them. The CDR3 length is 14 residues. CDR3 residues: CASTPGANTGELFF. The CDR3 region has the DNA TGTGCCAGCACCCCCGGGGCGAACACCGGGGAGCTGTTTTTT.

This chain connects TRBV4-3 to TRBJ2-1; 7 bases match TRBD2. After removal of 1 base from V and 4 bases from J, the junction contained 4 bases not matched to a gene. The germline CDR1 and CDR2 sequences are LGHNA and YSLEER. CDR3 size: 15 residues. The CDR3 DNA follows: TGCGCCAGCAGCCAAGGGGGGGGAGATTACAATGAGCAGTTCTTC. Protein product: CASSQGGGDYNEQFF.

The V and J genes are TRBV6-5 and TRBJ1-5, with 10 positions matching TRBD1. Germline assignment: CDR1 MNHEY and CDR2 SVGAGI. The CDR3 loop spans 14 amino acids. Unmatched junction bases numbered 3, after V lost 6 bases and J lost 4 bases. In DNA, the CDR3 is TGTGCCAGCAGGGACAGGGGGTTGAATCAGCCCCAGCATTTT. It codes for CASRDRGLNQPQHF.

The rearrangement joins TRBV13 to TRBJ1-2; tentatively, D is TRBD1 (5 bases). This CDR3 is built from 15 residues. The V end lost 5 bases, the J end lost 8 bases, and 21 bases lay between the germline ends. Per germline, CDR1 PRHDT and CDR2 FYEKMQ (reference sequence). In DNA form, the CDR3 reads TGTGCCAGCAGCGCGGGACTAGCGGGAGTTTTGGGCTACACCTTC. As protein: CASSAGLAGVLGYTF.

J is TRBJ1-2 and V is TRBV6-6; D ambiguous. With 2 bases removed from V and 2 bases from J, the gap between germline ends came to 6 bases. This CDR3 spans 13 amino acids. CDR1 MNHNY and CDR2 SVGAGI come from the germline V gene (reference sequence). In nucleotides, the CDR3 is TGTGCCAGCAGTTACGACCAGAACTATGGCTACACCTTC. It encodes CASSYDQNYGYTF.

The rearrangement uses TRBV9 and TRBJ2-1, with 9 bases aligning to TRBD2. CDR1 and CDR2 (germline): SGDLS, YYNGEE. J gave up 1 base and V 0 bases, and 2 bases lay outside the gene matches. CDR3 length: 16 amino acids. The CDR3 coding sequence is TGTGCCAGCAGCGTAGGCACTAGCGGGTCCTACAATGAGCAGTTCTTC. This translates into CASSVGTSGSYNEQFF.

In its sample, this clone was seen a few times. The chain is built from TRBV6-4 and TRBJ2-2; 9 bases line up with TRBD1. CDR3 size: 15 residues. The junction had 4 bases not matched to a gene; V was cut back by 4 bases and J by 4 bases. The germline CDR1 and CDR2 sequences are MRHNA and SNTAGT. The CDR3 protein is CASSAGTGTTGELFF. The CDR3 nucleotides are TGTGCCAGCAGTGCCGGGACAGGGACCACCGGGGAGCTGTTTTTT.